These T cell receptor beta chains were read from a single sample in a study of human T cells and chemical hapten exposure. TCRdb used MiXCR to reprocess the 5' RACE reads, holding one entry per CDR3 protein. Of about 81,000 distinct CDR3 sequences in the sample, approximately 8% were seen once. Receptors originate from a male donor in good health. Both conserved end residues are trimmed from each CDR3. The order of the fields is CDR3 protein, CDR3 length, V gene.

ASSYPQTGAIGTGELF | 16 | TRBV6-5
ASSRDRIPVEAF | 12 | TRBV6-2/TRBV6-3
SVFNTEAF | 8 | TRBV29-1
ASSLKRGGQSEQF | 13 | TRBV7-3
ASSLVKGAAGANVLT | 15 | TRBV7-9
SVEVTGGAGANVLT | 14 | TRBV29-1
ASSIRQGERSYNEQF | 15 | TRBV27
SARTGSATNEKLF | 13 | TRBV20-1
ASSLVGAGVKAKNIQY | 16 | TRBV7-9
ASSTAQSSSGGRRETQY | 17 | TRBV9
ASSIATSGSYNEQF | 14 | TRBV6-1
ASSPLGADEQF | 11 | TRBV6-5
ASSNGGNNEQF | 11 | TRBV6-2/TRBV6-3
AISEGTSHEQY | 11 | TRBV10-3
ASSQDRGGANEQF | 13 | TRBV4-3
ASSPGVWEPQH | 11 | TRBV6-2/TRBV6-3
ASSPGTGSETDTQY | 14 | TRBV18
ASSLGSRTGGLEQY | 14 | TRBV5-1
ASSRTEVNNEQF | 12 | TRBV27
ASSQGPQGGGEQY | 13 | TRBV4-1
SAITSAAF | 8 | TRBV20-1
ASSLRTGGTDTQY | 13 | TRBV7-2
ASSQSDRYSYGYT | 13 | TRBV16
ASSLGVPDTQY | 11 | TRBV19
ASSLRRTNSPLH | 12 | TRBV7-2
ASSYYRERIYEQY | 13 | TRBV12-3/TRBV12-4
ASSQDHRLNTEAF | 13 | TRBV14
ASGLDRADQPQH | 12 | TRBV12-5
SVGVGDQETQY | 11 | TRBV29-1
AISLTEKAGELF | 12 | TRBV10-3
ASSATSLDTDTQY | 13 | TRBV3-1
SARWQPQETQY | 11 | TRBV20-1
ASSYEGTGASYEQY | 14 | TRBV6-6
ASSQDTNEQF | 10 | TRBV4-1